The 22 T cell receptor beta chains in this list originate from one sample, sequenced in a study of human CD8 memory T cell subsets. TPEX cells were early memory CD8+ T cells (CCR7+ PD-1+ TIGIT+) that had exhausted-like traits. A UMI-labeled 5' RACE approach was the method that produced the TCR beta libraries. TCRdb re-called the 5' RACE reads and catalogs CDR3 proteins one per entry, DNA excluded. This repertoire includes some 5,300 distinct CDR3 sequences. The sample comprised CD8+ T cells from PBMCs. The receptors were gathered from a human donor in good health.

V gene TRBV14 combines with J gene TRBJ2-1. The CDR3 is made up of 12 amino acids. Germline V lookup: CDR1 SGHDN, CDR2 FVKESK. CDR3 in amino acids: CASSQGAIGTFF.

CDR3: CASSPDKGEQFF. V gene TRBV3-1 combines with J gene TRBJ2-1. Germline V gene lookup returns CDR1 LGHDT and CDR2 YNNKEL (reference sequence). The CDR3 extends over 12 amino acids.

J is TRBJ1-6 and V is TRBV3-1. Germline V gives CDR1 LGHDT, CDR2 YNNKEL (reference sequence). CDR3 length: 15 amino acids. CDR3 loop: CASSQVTANNSPLHF. The whole variable domain, remainder taken from reference TRBV3-1 and TRBJ1-6, is DTAVSQTPKYLVTQMGNDKSIKCEQNLGHDTMYWYKQDSKKFLKIMFSYNNKELIINETVPNRFSPKSPDKAHLNLHINSLELGDSAVYFCASSQVTANNSPLHFGNGTRLTVT.

The V and J genes are TRBV5-4 and TRBJ2-1. Germline V gene lookup returns CDR1 SGHNT and CDR2 YYREEE (reference sequence). This CDR3 has 13 amino acids. This CDR3 is CASSDSSYNEQFF.

The rearrangement joins TRBV7-8 to TRBJ1-5; the D gene TCRdb calls, TRBD1, cannot be checked with no DNA. Germline V gene lookup returns CDR1 SGHVS and CDR2 FQNEAQ. This CDR3 has 16 residues. The chain's CDR3 is CASSSPDPPGNQPQHF. Full variable domain (rest looked up from reference TRBV7-8 and TRBJ1-5): GAGVSQSPRYKVAKRGQDVALRCDPISGHVSLFWYQQALGQGPEFLTYFQNEAQLDKSGLPSDRFFAERPEGSVSTLKIQRTQQEDSAVYLCASSSPDPPGNQPQHFGDGTRLSIL.

The chain joins TRBV5-4 to TRBJ1-1; the TRBD1 assignment by TCRdb is unverifiable without DNA. The V gene's germline CDR1 is SGHNT and CDR2 YYREEE (reference sequence). The CDR3 is made up of 14 amino acids. The CDR3 reads CASSLGGTGTEAFF.

Considering frequency, this clonotype is medium-sized. The rearrangement joins TRBV7-8 to TRBJ2-2; TCRdb proposes TRBD2, but this gene call is untestable without DNA. CDR3 length: 18 amino acids. Germline V gives CDR1 SGHVS, CDR2 FQNEAQ. CDR3 sequence reads: CASSLRTSGVVDTGELFF. Based on the CDR3 plus reference TRBV7-8 and TRBJ2-2, the full variable domain is GAGVSQSPRYKVAKRGQDVALRCDPISGHVSLFWYQQALGQGPEFLTYFQNEAQLDKSGLPSDRFFAERPEGSVSTLKIQRTQQEDSAVYLCASSLRTSGVVDTGELFFGEGSRLTVL.

The chain has TRBV11-2 and TRBJ1-1. Germline lookup yields CDR1 SGHAT and CDR2 FQNNGV. The CDR3 runs 13 residues. CDR3 amino acids: CASTQTSGTEAFF.

This chain links TRBV7-9 with TRBJ2-6; TCRdb calls TRBD1, which cannot be checked without DNA. Per germline, CDR1 SEHNR and CDR2 FQNEAQ (reference sequence). This CDR3 comprises 15 residues. CDR3 in amino acids: CASSSTGTGANVLTF.

The V gene is TRBV20-1, the J gene TRBJ2-1; TCRdb lists TRBD2, though no DNA is available to test this call. Germline values: CDR1 DFQATT, CDR2 SNEGSKA (reference sequence). CDR3 length: 14 amino acids. The CDR3 reads CSARGQGVADEQFF.

This clonotype is called medium-sized based on its frequency. V usage is TRBV11-2 and J usage is TRBJ1-1; no DNA is available, so the TRBD1 call from TCRdb remains unchecked. Germline CDR1 SGHAT, CDR2 FQNNGV. The CDR3 extends over 15 amino acids. CDR3 residues: CASTLLRAGPTEAFF.

The J gene is TRBJ2-5, the V gene TRBV7-9; TCRdb picks TRBD1, but there is no DNA to check that call. CDR3 length: 13 amino acids. From germline, CDR1 is SEHNR and CDR2 FQNEAQ (reference sequence). The CDR3 region is CASSFQGQETQYF.

This chain joins TRBV29-1 and TRBJ2-1. The CDR3 spans 13 residues. Germline CDR1 and CDR2: SQVTM and ANQGSEA. CDR3 region: CSVRLDPYNEQFF.

V gene TRBV4-1 combines with J gene TRBJ2-2; TCRdb selects TRBD2, and the lack of DNA leaves this call unchecked. The CDR3 covers 17 residues. CDR1 MGHRA and CDR2 YSYEKL come from the germline V gene. This CDR3 reads CASSQNREGASTGELFF.

This clonotype registers medium-sized by frequency. This sequence joins TRBV7-9 and TRBJ2-1; absent DNA, TCRdb's TRBD2 call cannot be checked. The CDR3 runs 13 residues. CDR1 is SEHNR, CDR2 FQNEAQ, per germline (reference sequence). The CDR3 loop reads CATRLAGEDEQFF.

V gene TRBV4-1 combines with J gene TRBJ2-3; the D call of TRBD1 rests on TCRdb alone, since no DNA is present to check it. The CDR3 runs 15 residues. From germline, CDR1 is MGHRA and CDR2 YSYEKL. CDR3 protein: CASSQRPDITDTQYF.

The CDR3 sequence: CASSFGTSSWYGYTF. This sequence joins TRBV12-3 or TRBV12-4 and TRBJ1-2; TCRdb calls TRBD1, which cannot be checked without DNA. The CDR3 totals 15 residues.

The gene calls are TRBV19 and TRBJ1-1. The CDR3 totals 15 residues. The germline V gene has CDR1 LNHDA and CDR2 SQIVND (reference sequence). The CDR3 sequence is CASSSDGSPNTEAFF.

This chain links TRBV20-1 with TRBJ2-7; the TRBD1 assignment by TCRdb is unverifiable without DNA. This CDR3 has 14 residues. Germline V gene data show CDR1 as DFQATT and CDR2 as SNEGSKA (reference sequence). CDR3: CSAASAPGPREQYF.

This chain links TRBV12-3 or TRBV12-4 with TRBJ2-1. The CDR3 is made up of 14 amino acids. The CDR3 sequence is CASSLVVGEAEQFF.

This clonotype is medium-sized (0.01 to 0.1%) by frequency. The chain is built from TRBV9 and TRBJ2-2. Per the germline V gene, CDR1 is SGDLS and CDR2 is YYNGEE. This CDR3 has 12 residues. CDR3 loop: CASSVDYGELFF. The variable domain in full, completed from reference TRBV9 and TRBJ2-2, reads DSGVTQTPKHLITATGQRVTLRCSPRSGDLSVYWYQQSLDQGLQFLIQYYNGEERAKGNILERFSAQQFPDLHSELNLSSLELGDSALYFCASSVDYGELFFGEGSRLTVL.

The V gene is TRBV9, the J gene TRBJ2-1; TCRdb lists TRBD1, though no DNA is available to test this call. CDR3 length: 14 residues. The germline V gene encodes CDR1 SGDLS and CDR2 YYNGEE. Here the CDR3 reads CASSVKGGYNEQFF.